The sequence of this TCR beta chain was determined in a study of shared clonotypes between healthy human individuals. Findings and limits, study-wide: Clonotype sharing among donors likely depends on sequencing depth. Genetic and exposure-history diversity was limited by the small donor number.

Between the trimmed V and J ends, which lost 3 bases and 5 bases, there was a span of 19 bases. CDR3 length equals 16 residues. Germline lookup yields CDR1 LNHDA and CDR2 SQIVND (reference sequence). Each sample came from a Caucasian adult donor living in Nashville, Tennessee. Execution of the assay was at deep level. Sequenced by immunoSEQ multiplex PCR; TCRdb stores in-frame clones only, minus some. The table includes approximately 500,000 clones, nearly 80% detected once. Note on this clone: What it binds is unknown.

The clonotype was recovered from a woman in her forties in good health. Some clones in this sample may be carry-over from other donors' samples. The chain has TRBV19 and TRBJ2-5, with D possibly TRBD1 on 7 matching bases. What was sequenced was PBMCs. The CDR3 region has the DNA TGTGCCAGTAGTATGGGTGACAGGGAGGTGGTGGAGACCCAGTACTTC. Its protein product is CASSMGDREVVETQYF. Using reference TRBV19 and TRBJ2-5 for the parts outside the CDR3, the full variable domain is DGGITQSPKYLFRKEGQNVTLSCEQNLNHDAMYWYRQDPGQGLRLIYYSQIVNDFQKGDIAEGYSVSREKKESFPLTVTSAQKNPTAFYLCASSMGDREVVETQYFGPGTRLLVL.